These 19 T cell receptor beta chains were sequenced from one sample in a study of technical replicates of blood from several donors. The assay was immunoSEQ multiplex PCR, and TCRdb's table has in-frame clones only and misses some. The sample shows about 83,000 clones, around nine tenths of them seen only once. Sequenced material: T cells isolated from PBMCs. Receptor source: a human donor in good health.

The chain is built from TRBV11-2 and TRBJ1-3, with 8 bases that match TRBD1. The germline gives CDR1 SGHAT, CDR2 FQNNGV. V was clipped by 5 bases and J by 2 bases; unmatched bases: 5. The CDR3 is 15 residues long. The CDR3 reads CASSNDRGPGNTIYF. The CDR3 DNA is TGTGCCAGCAGCAATGACAGGGGCCCTGGAAACACCATATATTTT.

The chain has TRBV5-1 and TRBJ2-3; TRBD2 matches at 12 bases. Germline CDR1 and CDR2: SGHRS and YFSETQ. The ends lost 3 bases at V and 6 bases at J; junction bases unmatched: 5. The CDR3 totals 15 residues. The CDR3 reads CASSSGLAGGDTQYF. The CDR3 nucleotides read TGCGCCAGCAGCTCCGGGCTAGCGGGGGGGGATACGCAGTATTTT.

The CDR3 DNA reads as TGTGCCTCCGGACAGGGTAGCAACACCGGGGAGCTGTTTTTT. Protein product: CASGQGSNTGELFF. The rearrangement uses TRBV19 and TRBJ2-2; 8 bases align to TRBD1. The germline V gene has CDR1 LNHDA and CDR2 SQIVND (reference sequence). Trimming at V came to 11 bases and at J to 2 bases, leaving 7 bases not matched to a gene. The CDR3 totals 14 residues.

The chain couples TRBV29-1 to TRBJ1-1; D unresolved. Germline-derived CDR1 and CDR2 are SQVTM and ANQGSEA. The CDR3 is 13 amino acids. V lost 6 bases to trimming and J lost 4 bases, with 15 bases between them. CDR3 region: CSVNTRRSTEAFF. CDR3 sequence (DNA): TGCAGCGTAAACACCCGGAGGAGCACTGAAGCTTTCTTT.

The CDR3 spells CASSVYGGGNTEAFF. DNA for the CDR3: TGTGCCAGCAGCGTGTATGGGGGCGGTAACACTGAAGCTTTCTTT. The V and J genes are TRBV9 and TRBJ1-1, with a possible D match to TRBD1 (6 bases). This CDR3 has 15 amino acids. The V end was cut by 2 bases, the J end by 2 bases, with 13 bases between. Germline CDR1 is SGDLS and CDR2 is YYNGEE.

J is TRBJ1-2 and V is TRBV28, with TRBD1 as a possible D gene (5 bases). The CDR3 totals 12 residues. Germline V gene lookup returns CDR1 MDHEN and CDR2 SYDVKM. Trimming took 3 bases from V and 7 from J, leaving 9 bases between them. The CDR3 here is CASSLVGAGYTF. The CDR3 DNA reads TGTGCCAGCAGTTTGGTTGGGGCTGGCTACACCTTC.

The chain combines TRBV29-1 with TRBJ1-4; D is perhaps TRBD1 (6 bases). Trimming shortened V by 4 bases and J by 7 bases, and 13 bases separated the two germline ends. The CDR3 contains 13 residues. CDR1 is SQVTM, CDR2 ANQGSEA, per germline. The CDR3, as DNA: TGCAGCGTTGTTGGCAGGGGTGTTGAAAAACTGTTTTTT. This encodes CSVVGRGVEKLFF.

This chain uses TRBV5-4 with TRBJ2-2; D is unresolved. Germline V gene data show CDR1 as SGHNT and CDR2 as YYREEE (reference sequence). V shed 0 bases and J shed 5 bases, with 8 bases lying between them. The CDR3 length is 14 residues. CDR3 region: CASSLAFLTGELFF. As DNA, the CDR3 is TGTGCCAGCAGCTTGGCCTTTCTGACCGGGGAGCTGTTTTTT. The full variable domain, with the rest looked up from reference TRBV5-4 and TRBJ2-2, is ETGVTQSPTHLIKTRGQQVTLRCSSQSGHNTVSWYQQALGQGPQFIFQYYREEENGRGNFPPRFSGLQFPNYSSELNVNALELDDSALYLCASSLAFLTGELFFGEGSRLTVL.

V is TRBV28 and J is TRBJ1-1, with 9 bases aligning to TRBD1. CDR1 and CDR2 from the germline V gene are MDHEN and SYDVKM. CDR3 size: 13 residues. Unmatched junction bases numbered 8, after V lost 3 bases and J lost 12 bases. The DNA of the CDR3 is TGTGCCAGCAGTTTCAGGACAGGGGTTCGTACTTTCTTT. Encoded protein: CASSFRTGVRTFF.

The rearrangement links TRBV30 to TRBJ2-3; 8 nucleotides agree with TRBD1. Germline V gene lookup returns CDR1 GTSNPN and CDR2 SVGIG (reference sequence). V trimming: 1 base; J trimming: 5 bases; junction bases outside the gene matches: 8. The CDR3 extends over 15 amino acids. CDR3 nucleotides: TGTGCCTGGAGTGGGGCAGGGGGCTCCGTAGATACGCAGTATTTT. Residues: CAWSGAGGSVDTQYF.

The rearrangement links TRBV5-4 to TRBJ2-5, with TRBD1 matching 8 bases. Per germline, CDR1 SGHNT and CDR2 YYREEE (reference sequence). J lost 5 bases, V lost 4 bases, and 10 bases had no gene match. The length of the CDR3 is 15 residues. The CDR3 sequence: CASSQGAGGQETQYF. The CDR3 DNA is TGTGCCAGCAGCCAGGGCGCAGGGGGCCAGGAGACCCAGTACTTC.

J is TRBJ1-2 and V is TRBV2, with a possible D match to TRBD1 (6 bases). This CDR3 is built from 14 residues. Germline CDR1 SNHLY, CDR2 FYNNEI. The ends were cut back, 7 bases at V and 8 bases at J, with 20 bases in the middle. Here the CDR3 reads CASIWDPGVRGYTF. The CDR3 DNA reads as TGTGCCAGCATCTGGGACCCAGGGGTGCGGGGCTACACCTTC.

The gene calls are TRBV28 and TRBJ2-7; 7 nucleotides line up with TRBD2. J was trimmed by 2 bases and V by 6 bases; bases with no gene match: 10. The germline gives CDR1 MDHEN, CDR2 SYDVKM. The CDR3 runs to 15 residues. As DNA, the CDR3 is TGTGCCAGCAGCTTGGGGGGAGGGTCCCCCTACGAGCAGTACTTC. It translates to CASSLGGGSPYEQYF.

The DNA of the CDR3 is TGTGCCGACAGCCGTAGTCCGGGACAGGTCTCCTACGAGCAGTACTTC. Its translation: CADSRSPGQVSYEQYF. The gene calls are TRBV6-8 and TRBJ2-7, with 8 nucleotides matching TRBD1. With 11 bases clipped from V and 0 bases from J, the junction kept 15 bases outside the gene matches. Germline V gene data show CDR1 as MNHGY and CDR2 as SAAAGT. The CDR3 runs to 16 residues.

The gene calls are TRBV6-5 and TRBJ2-7, with 7 bases aligning to TRBD2. The CDR3 runs 15 residues. Germline V gene data show CDR1 as MNHEY and CDR2 as SVGAGI. The V segment lost 0 bases and the J segment 2 bases; nucleotides outside the gene matches: 4. CDR3 sequence reads: CASSYSSGGTYEQYF. CDR3 in DNA: TGTGCCAGCAGTTACTCGTCGGGGGGTACCTACGAGCAGTACTTC.

The gene calls are TRBV2 and TRBJ2-1; TRBD2 is a possible D gene (5 bases). Trimming removed 0 bases from V and 10 bases from J, with 13 bases in between. The germline V gene encodes CDR1 SNHLY and CDR2 FYNNEI. The CDR3 sequence is 14 residues long. The CDR3 is CASSEAGSAIEQFF. The CDR3 coding sequence is TGTGCCAGCAGTGAAGCGGGTAGCGCGATCGAGCAGTTCTTC. Together with reference TRBV2 and TRBJ2-1, the CDR3 gives the full variable domain: EPEVTQTPSHQVTQMGQEVILRCVPISNHLYFYWYRQILGQKVEFLVSFYNNEISEKSEIFDDQFSVERPDGSNFTLKIRSTKLEDSAMYFCASSEAGSAIEQFFGPGTRLTVL.

CDR3 DNA: TGTGCCAGCAGCGTAGGGATCGGGAGGGGGAATGAGCAGTTCTTC. The encoded protein is CASSVGIGRGNEQFF. J is TRBJ2-1 and V is TRBV9, with 8 bases that match TRBD2. The CDR3 totals 15 residues. Germline lookup yields CDR1 SGDLS and CDR2 YYNGEE. With 0 bases clipped from V and 7 bases from J, the junction kept 6 bases outside the gene matches.

This chain connects TRBV28 to TRBJ2-7; 7 bases line up with TRBD1. From germline, CDR1 is MDHEN and CDR2 SYDVKM. The CDR3 covers 14 residues. V trimming: 4 bases; J trimming: 3 bases; junction bases outside the gene matches: 6. The CDR3 reads CASSSRQGHYEQYF. The CDR3 bases are TGTGCCAGCAGTTCCCGACAGGGACACTACGAGCAGTACTTC.

The V call is TRBV7-9, the J call TRBJ2-5; possible D gene TRBD1, 6 bases. The CDR3 length is 9 residues. The germline gives CDR1 SEHNR, CDR2 FQNEAQ (reference sequence). CDR3: CAQGETQYF. The CDR3 DNA sequence: TGTGCTCAGGGGGAGACCCAGTACTTC.